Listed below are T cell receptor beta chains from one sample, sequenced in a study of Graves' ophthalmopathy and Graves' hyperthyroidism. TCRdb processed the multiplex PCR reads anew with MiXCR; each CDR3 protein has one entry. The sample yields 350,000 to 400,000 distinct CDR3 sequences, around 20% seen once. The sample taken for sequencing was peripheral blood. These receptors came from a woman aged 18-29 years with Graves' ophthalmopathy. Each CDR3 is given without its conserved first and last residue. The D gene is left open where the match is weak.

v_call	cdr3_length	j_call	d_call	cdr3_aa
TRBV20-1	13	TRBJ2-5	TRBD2	SATLAGGIQETQY
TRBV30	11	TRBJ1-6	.	AWSPISDSPLH
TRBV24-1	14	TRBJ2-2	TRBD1	ATSDQDRGNTGELF
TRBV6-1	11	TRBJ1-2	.	ASTPGPSDGYT
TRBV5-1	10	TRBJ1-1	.	ASSLSGTEAF
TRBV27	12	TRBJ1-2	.	ASSSNSGLGGYT
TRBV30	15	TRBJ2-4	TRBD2	AWSGFGRALGRGIQY
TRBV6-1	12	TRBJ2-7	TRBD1	ASCKGQGAYEQY
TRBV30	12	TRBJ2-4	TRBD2	AWGSGIGKNIQY
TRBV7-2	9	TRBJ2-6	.	ATGGANVLT
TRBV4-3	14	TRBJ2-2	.	ASSQGVGTSPGELF
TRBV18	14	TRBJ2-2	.	ASSPPSREGSGELF
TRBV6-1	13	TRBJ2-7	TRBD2	ASSTIGLAGNEQY
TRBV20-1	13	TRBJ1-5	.	SASVRDTFNQPQH
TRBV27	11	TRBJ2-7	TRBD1	ASKGQGRREQY
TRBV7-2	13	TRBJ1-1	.	ASSLPGAPNTEAF
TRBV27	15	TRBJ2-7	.	ASSLFLRGGQSYEQY
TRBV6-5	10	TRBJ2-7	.	ASSYLGAQQY
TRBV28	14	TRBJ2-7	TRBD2	ASSQLRTSGIYEQY
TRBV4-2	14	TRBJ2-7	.	ASSQRLDWEINEQY
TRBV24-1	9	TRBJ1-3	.	ATMGGNTIY
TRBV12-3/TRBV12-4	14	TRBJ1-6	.	ASSHTRGINNSPLH
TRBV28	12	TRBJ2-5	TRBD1	ASSFTGGGETQY
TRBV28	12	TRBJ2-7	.	ASSLFGISYEQY
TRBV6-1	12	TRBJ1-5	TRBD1	ASMRGTGFQPQH
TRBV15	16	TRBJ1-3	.	ATSRKPPGRRSGNTIY
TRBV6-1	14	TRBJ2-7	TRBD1	ASIQRRTGSSYEQY
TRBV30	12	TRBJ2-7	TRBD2	AWSGGRSSYEQY
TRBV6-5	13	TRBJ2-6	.	ASRGAPSGANVLT
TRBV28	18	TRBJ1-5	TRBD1	ASRRTSRWGQGRPNQPQH
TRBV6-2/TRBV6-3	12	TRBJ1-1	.	ASSPSAGGTEAF
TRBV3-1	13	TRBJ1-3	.	ASSRTGSPGNTIY
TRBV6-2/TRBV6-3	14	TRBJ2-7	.	ASSYELRVNDDEQY
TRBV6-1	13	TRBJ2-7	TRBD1	ASSETGGPFYEQY
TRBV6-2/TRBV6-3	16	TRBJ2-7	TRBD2	ASSYSKSGERESYEQY
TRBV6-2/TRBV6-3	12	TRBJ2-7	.	ASSYWAISYEQY
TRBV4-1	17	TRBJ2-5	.	ASSQERTVLAFRQETQY
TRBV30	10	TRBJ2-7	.	AWSLHRDEQY
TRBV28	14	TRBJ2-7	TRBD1	ASSSYPGTADYEQY
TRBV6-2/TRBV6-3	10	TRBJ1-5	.	ASSLGYQPQH
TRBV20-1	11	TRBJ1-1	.	SARQGLGTEAF
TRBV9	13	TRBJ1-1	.	ASSVGRTVNTEAF
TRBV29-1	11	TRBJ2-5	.	SAWGKIGETQY
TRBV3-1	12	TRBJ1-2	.	ASSQERANYGYT
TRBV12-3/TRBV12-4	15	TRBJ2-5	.	ASSFGGEGAYQETQY
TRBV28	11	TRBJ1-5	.	ASSPQGYQPQH
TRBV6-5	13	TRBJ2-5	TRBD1	ASSSGQGPQETQY
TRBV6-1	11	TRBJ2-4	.	ASRGVSKNIQY
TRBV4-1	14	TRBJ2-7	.	ASSQTLLGGPYEQY
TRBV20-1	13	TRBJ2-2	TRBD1	SASYPGTDTGELF